Below, 8 T cell receptor beta chains from the same sample are listed, as sequenced in a study of blood T cells in healthy people across ages. A sample-barcoded 5' primer and a J-beta primer mix were used in a second PCR of roughly 6 to 11 cycles. One entry per CDR3 protein results from TCRdb running MiXCR on the 5' RACE reads. Of about 1,500,000 distinct CDR3 sequences listed, 25% to 30% were seen once; the top ten hold roughly 8%. Sequencing was performed on blood. The receptors derive from a woman in her twenties or thirties in good health.

The rearrangement links TRBV12-3 or TRBV12-4 to TRBJ2-5; 13 nucleotides agree with TRBD2. The ends lost 5 bases at V and 4 bases at J; junction bases unmatched: 4. The CDR3 contains 15 residues. The CDR3 here is CASSRLAGGAETQYF. The CDR3 nucleotides read TGTGCCAGCAGTCGACTAGCGGGAGGAGCAGAGACCCAGTACTTC.

The sample holds a few counts of this clonotype. The gene calls are TRBV7-9 and TRBJ2-2; D remains ambiguous. The CDR3 loop spans 11 amino acids. The ends were cut back, 10 bases at V and 7 bases at J, with 10 bases in the middle. Germline lookup yields CDR1 SEHNR and CDR2 FQNEAQ (reference sequence). CDR3 bases: TGTGCCATCCCTCGAGGCGGGGAGCTGTTTTTT. Its protein is CAIPRGGELFF.

This clonotype has only a few counts. The chain uses TRBV20-1 and TRBJ1-5; D not resolved. This CDR3 is built from 13 residues. Germline V CDR1 and CDR2: DFQATT, SNEGSKA (reference sequence). Trimming took off 7 bases at V and 5 bases at J, with 15 bases between the two ends. CDR3 residues: CSVRRGSDQPQHF. The CDR3 DNA sequence: TGCAGTGTTAGGCGAGGGTCGGATCAGCCCCAGCATTTT.

The chain carries TRBV7-9 and TRBJ1-3; TRBD1 is a possible D gene (6 bases). Germline CDR1 SEHNR, CDR2 FQNEAQ (reference sequence). This CDR3 spans 16 amino acids. V was pared by 2 bases and J by 4 bases, with 15 bases between. CDR3 loop: CASSLYGQRRGNTIYF. As DNA, the CDR3 is TGTGCCAGCAGCTTATACGGACAGCGAAGAGGAAACACCATATATTTT.

This sequence joins TRBV7-9 and TRBJ1-4; 7 bases map to TRBD1. From germline, CDR1 is SEHNR and CDR2 FQNEAQ (reference sequence). This CDR3 region has 17 residues. V shed 6 bases, J shed 1 base, and the junction held 11 bases outside the gene matches. In nucleotides, the CDR3 is TGTGCCAGCAGACGAGGAGGGGGCGTTGGAACTAATGAAAAACTGTTTTTT. Translated, it gives CASRRGGGVGTNEKLFF.

This sequence joins TRBV10-3 and TRBJ1-1, with TRBD1 identical over 9 bases. CDR3 length: 14 amino acids. The germline gives CDR1 ENHRY, CDR2 SYGVKD. The junction had 6 bases not matched to a gene; V was cut back by 6 bases and J by 4 bases. CDR3 sequence reads: CAIRTTGGFTEAFF. The CDR3 DNA sequence: TGTGCCATCAGGACCACAGGGGGCTTCACTGAAGCTTTCTTT.

This clonotype was detected a few times. The chain recombines TRBV6-2 or TRBV6-3 with TRBJ2-1; TRBD2 is a possible D gene (6 bases). The CDR3 is made up of 14 amino acids. From germline, CDR1 is MNHEY and CDR2 SVGEGT. V was pared by 3 bases and J by 4 bases, with 10 bases between. The CDR3 sequence is CASSYGREYNEQFF. CDR3 nucleotide sequence: TGTGCCAGCAGTTATGGACGGGAGTACAATGAGCAGTTCTTC.

This clonotype was seen more than once but under ten times. This chain connects TRBV7-7 to TRBJ2-5, with 8 bases fitting TRBD1. V lost 4 bases and J lost 11; bases outside the gene matches: 21. The length of the CDR3 is 17 residues. The germline CDR1 and CDR2 sequences are SSHAT and FNYEAQ (reference sequence). The CDR3 loop reads CASSSIQSGQGYGEQYF. The CDR3 DNA reads as TGTGCCAGCAGCTCCATTCAGTCCGGACAGGGATACGGTGAGCAGTACTTC.